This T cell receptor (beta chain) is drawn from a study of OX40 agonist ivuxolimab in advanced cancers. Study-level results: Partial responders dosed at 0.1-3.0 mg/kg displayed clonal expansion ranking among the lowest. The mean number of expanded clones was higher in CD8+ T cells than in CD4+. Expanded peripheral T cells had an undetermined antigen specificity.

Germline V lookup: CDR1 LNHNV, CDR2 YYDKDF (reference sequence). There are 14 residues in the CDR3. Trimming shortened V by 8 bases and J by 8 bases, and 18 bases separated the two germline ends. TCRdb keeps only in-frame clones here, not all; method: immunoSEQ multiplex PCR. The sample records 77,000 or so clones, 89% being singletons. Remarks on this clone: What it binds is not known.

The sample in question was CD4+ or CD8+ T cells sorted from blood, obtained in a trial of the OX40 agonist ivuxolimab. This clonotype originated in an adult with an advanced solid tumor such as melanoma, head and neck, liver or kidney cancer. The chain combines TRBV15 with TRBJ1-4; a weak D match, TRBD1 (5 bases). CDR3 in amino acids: CATRGSLGGEKLFF. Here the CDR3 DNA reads TGTGCCACCCGGGGCTCCCTCGGGGGGGAAAAACTGTTTTTT.